One T cell receptor (beta chain) is described in this entry. Its antigen is unknown. The entry originates in a study of regulatory T cells in long-lasting Graves disease. Overall study findings and caveats: A reduction in accuracy may have resulted from the small sample size.

The time point is: newly diagnosed GD, antithyroid drugs for less than 3 months. From RNA extracted from PBMCs, the TCR library was made. J was trimmed by 6 bases and V by 3 bases; bases with no gene match: 2. The CDR3 sequence is 14 residues long. In germline, CDR1 is SGHRS, CDR2 YFSETQ. Both iRepertoire HTBI primers and Arm-PCR of CDR3 regions were used to build the TCR beta libraries. TCRdb re-analysed the multiplex PCR reads in MiXCR, keeping a single row per CDR3 protein. The sample shows about 400,000 distinct CDR3 sequences, roughly 15% of them seen only once. These data were also filed under a second study, of T cells in Graves' hyperthyroidism and ophthalmopathy. From that report: Hyperthyroidism in the patients, aged 18 to 65, was newly diagnosed and under 2 months in duration. The primer set for the first-round RT-PCR of the TCR CDR3 was HTBI. Blood samples included most of the expanded thyroid clonotypes exceeding 0.001.

This receptor was identified in a woman in her 40s with Graves disease. The sample in question was peripheral blood mononuclear cells (PBMCs), obtained at new diagnosis, from a patient treated with antithyroid drugs. The chain is built from TRBV5-1 and TRBJ2-7; 14 nucleotides line up with TRBD2. For the CDR3, the DNA is TGCGCCAGCAGCTCCGGGACTAGCGGGAGCGAGCAGTACTTC. Its translation is CASSSGTSGSEQYF. Full variable domain (rest looked up from reference TRBV5-1 and TRBJ2-7): KAGVTQTPRYLIKTRGQQVTLSCSPISGHRSVSWYQQTPGQGLQFLFEYFSETQRNKGNFPGRFSGRQFSNSRSEMNVSTLELGDSALYLCASSSGTSGSEQYFGPGTRLTVT.